The text below deals with one TCR beta chain. This specimen comes from a study of blood T cell repertoires in COVID-19. Study overall: Specimens from acute and convalescent COVID-19 originated in the United States, Italy and Spain. PBMCs, B-cell-depleted T cells, or T cells were the source of the cDNA or gDNA that made up the material.

V lost 3 bases to trimming and J lost 6 bases; unmatched junction nucleotides: 8. From germline, CDR1 is SGDLS and CDR2 YYNGEE. CDR3 size: 15 residues. Authors' methods: Nucleated cell counts were estimated from reference gene primer amplification. Clones were read by immunoSEQ multiplex PCR, and TCRdb kept only the in-frame ones, dropping some. Clonal size and the V and J genes are those of that table, whereas D and trimming came from the DNA. The table shows nearly 85,000 clones, with about four fifths occurring only once. The chain combines TRBV9 with TRBJ1-2, with 10 positions matching TRBD1. The receptor was isolated from an older woman with acute or convalescent COVID-19. Sequenced: peripheral blood. CDR3 in amino acids: CASSGTGTGVDGYTF. In DNA, the CDR3 is TGTGCCAGCAGCGGGACCGGGACAGGGGTAGATGGCTACACCTTC. The full variable domain, with the rest looked up from reference TRBV9 and TRBJ1-2, is DSGVTQTPKHLITATGQRVTLRCSPRSGDLSVYWYQQSLDQGLQFLIQYYNGEERAKGNILERFSAQQFPDLHSELNLSSLELGDSALYFCASSGTGTGVDGYTFGSGTRLTVV.